This T cell receptor beta chain was documented in a study of regulatory T cells in long-lasting Graves disease. General study findings and limits: TCR diversity was lower in persistent than newly diagnosed Graves' disease.

The sample holds many counts of this clonotype. As yet, its antigen is unknown. From germline, CDR1 is SGHTA and CDR2 FQGNSA. This CDR3 is 16 amino acids long. The junction had 13 bases not matched to a gene; V was cut back by 5 bases and J by 4 bases. Time point here: persistent/refractory GD, antithyroid drugs over 5 years with positive TRAb. Generation of the TCR library employed RNA extracted from PBMCs. Graves' disease diagnosis used American Thyroid Association guidelines. Both iRepertoire HTBI primers and Arm-PCR of CDR3 regions were used to build the TCR beta libraries. MiXCR, applied by TCRdb to the multiplex PCR reads, yields one record per CDR3 protein. In the table there are 430,000 or so distinct CDR3 sequences, 21% of which are singletons.

The chain links TRBV7-2 to TRBJ2-5; 7 bases match TRBD1. The material sequenced was peripheral blood mononuclear cells (PBMCs), taken when the disease was refractory, from a patient treated with antithyroid drugs. The clonotype originates from a female donor with Graves disease. This CDR3 reads CASSPKGQLLGETQYF. In DNA form, the CDR3 reads TGTGCCAGCAGCCCCAAGGGACAGCTACTGGGAGAGACCCAGTACTTC.